The sequence of this T cell receptor beta chain was determined in a study of cytomegalovirus exposure and HLA in healthy donors. Study findings and constraints: Presence/absence results assume similar sequencing depth per donor, which may not hold.

In regard to this clone: What it binds is unknown.

With 60 Vbeta and 13 Jbeta primers, the PCR was carried out. Libraries were prepared by immunoSEQ multiplex PCR; TCRdb keeps only in-frame clonotypes and omits some of them. The sample carries 200,000 to 250,000 clones, roughly 80% recorded once. Germline CDR1 reads SGHRS; CDR2 reads YFSETQ. J was trimmed by 0 bases and V by 4 bases; bases with no gene match: 3. This CDR3 comprises 15 residues. The clonotype comes from a woman aged 40 to 55 in good health and CMV-seronegative. V usage is TRBV5-1 and J usage is TRBJ2-2, with 7 bases matching TRBD1. The sample was PBMCs. CDR3 residues: CASSPGQSNTGELFF. The CDR3 nucleotides read TGCGCCAGCAGCCCGGGACAGTCGAACACCGGGGAGCTGTTTTTT.